This entry lists 32 T cell receptor beta chains sequenced from one sample in a study of T cell responses to AZD1222 COVID-19 vaccine. Produced via immunoSEQ multiplex PCR; TCRdb's table is partial and in-frame only. Of under 200,000 clones detected, just over 90% appear once; the ten largest clones hold less than 4%. Sequenced material: peripheral blood, taken 28 days after the second dose of the MenACWY control vaccine. All receptors derive from an adult who received the MenACWY meningococcal vaccine as a control.

The chain has TRBV27 and TRBJ2-3; 7 bases align to TRBD1. V was clipped by 5 bases and J by 0 bases; unmatched bases: 8. This CDR3 region has 16 residues. Germline CDR1 MNHEY, CDR2 SMNVEV (reference sequence). The CDR3 loop is CASSPTGTASTDTQYF. CDR3 coding DNA: TGTGCCAGCAGTCCGACCGGGACAGCTAGCACAGATACGCAGTATTTT.

The rearrangement joins TRBV19 to TRBJ1-1; 8 bases align to TRBD1. CDR1 and CDR2 from the germline V gene are LNHDA and SQIVND (reference sequence). This CDR3 contains 12 residues. With 8 bases clipped from V and 6 bases from J, the junction kept 5 bases outside the gene matches. The CDR3 DNA reads TGTGCCAGTGGTCAGGGGGCGCCTGAAGCTTTCTTT. Its translation is CASGQGAPEAFF.

The chain recombines TRBV5-8 with TRBJ2-2; the D gene could be TRBD1 or TRBD2 (5 bases each). This CDR3 spans 14 amino acids. Germline lookup yields CDR1 SGHTS and CDR2 YDEGEE. The germline V and J ends were trimmed by 4 bases and 8 bases, with 15 bases remaining between them. This CDR3 is CASSGGPYPGELFF. CDR3 sequence (DNA): TGTGCCAGCAGCGGGGGACCGTACCCAGGGGAGCTGTTTTTT.

Comments on this clone: Within the sample, other DNA sequences also encode this same CDR3. The CDR3 DNA reads TGTGCCAGCAGTGAGGCCCGAGACACCGGGGAGCTGTTTTTT. It encodes CASSEARDTGELFF. This chain uses TRBV6-1 with TRBJ2-2; D is unclear. The germline V gene encodes CDR1 MNHNS and CDR2 SASEGT. This CDR3 is built from 14 residues. V was cut by 3 bases and J by 3 bases, with 8 bases left in between.

The J gene is TRBJ2-1, the V gene TRBV5-1; 10 nucleotides align to TRBD2. This CDR3 has 15 residues. Germline lookup yields CDR1 SGHRS and CDR2 YFSETQ. The V and J ends lost 0 bases and 7 bases, in that order; junction bases with no gene match: 4. CDR3 sequence (DNA): TGCGCCAGCAGCTTGGTAGCGGGAGGCGGTAATGAGCAGTTCTTC. Amino acids: CASSLVAGGGNEQFF.

The J gene is TRBJ2-7, the V gene TRBV7-2, with D maybe TRBD2 (5 bases). V was pared by 6 bases and J by 4 bases, with 19 bases between. Germline CDR1 reads SGHTA; CDR2 reads FQGNSA. The CDR3 is 15 residues long. This CDR3 is CASSWREGSGYEQYF. DNA for the CDR3: TGTGCCAGCAGTTGGCGTGAGGGTTCGGGGTACGAGCAGTACTTC.

This clone has only one observation. The gene calls are TRBV7-2 and TRBJ1-2; tentatively, D is TRBD1 (5 bases). The CDR3 contains 14 residues. The germline V gene has CDR1 SGHTA and CDR2 FQGNSA. Deletions cut 5 bases from V and 6 bases from J, with 16 bases between. CDR3 protein: CASSLVPRGDGYTF. The CDR3 nucleotides read TGTGCCAGCAGCCTAGTACCCCGAGGGGATGGCTACACCTTC.

The genes are TRBV9 and TRBJ2-1; D is perhaps TRBD1 (6 bases). The V gene lost 2 bases and the J gene lost 8 bases, with 17 bases spanning the gap. Germline V gene lookup returns CDR1 SGDLS and CDR2 YYNGEE. CDR3 length equals 15 residues. The CDR3 is CASSVLPGGNHEQFF. CDR3 in DNA: TGTGCCAGCAGCGTGCTACCTGGGGGCAACCATGAGCAGTTCTTC.

The V and J genes are TRBV19 and TRBJ1-3; D call uncertain. This CDR3 is built from 13 residues. Deletions cut 4 bases from V and 3 bases from J, with 7 bases between. Germline CDR1 and CDR2: LNHDA and SQIVND (reference sequence). The CDR3 loop is CASSTKNGNTIYF. The CDR3 DNA follows: TGTGCCAGTAGTACTAAGAATGGAAACACCATATATTTT. Filled out from reference TRBV19 and TRBJ1-3, the complete variable domain reads DGGITQSPKYLFRKEGQNVTLSCEQNLNHDAMYWYRQDPGQGLRLIYYSQIVNDFQKGDIAEGYSVSREKKESFPLTVTSAQKNPTAFYLCASSTKNGNTIYFGEGSWLTVV.

This chain links TRBV30 with TRBJ1-1, with a weak D call TRBD1 (6 bases). The CDR3 covers 13 residues. CDR1 is GTSNPN, CDR2 SVGIG, per germline (reference sequence). Trimming pared 6 bases from V and 11 bases from J, leaving 22 bases between. CDR3 bases: TGTGCCTGTAGGGGGGTCCGGGCCCTTCGCGCTTTCTTT. Translating gives CACRGVRALRAFF.

The chain couples TRBV7-9 to TRBJ1-1; maybe TRBD1 (6 bases). The CDR3 is 14 amino acids. Trimming removed 5 bases from V and 0 bases from J, with 10 bases in between. Germline CDR1 SEHNR, CDR2 FQNEAQ (reference sequence). The CDR3 DNA is TGTGCCAGCAGCGGCGGACAGCTGAACACTGAAGCTTTCTTT. As protein: CASSGGQLNTEAFF.

V usage is TRBV9 and J usage is TRBJ1-6; D is perhaps TRBD1 (5 bases). This CDR3 has 16 amino acids. In germline, CDR1 is SGDLS, CDR2 YYNGEE. The ends were cut back, 4 bases at V and 8 bases at J, with 19 bases in the middle. Here the CDR3 DNA reads TGTGCCAGCAGCAAGAAGGGGACCGCCGGGGATTCACCCCTCCACTTT. Amino acids: CASSKKGTAGDSPLHF. The variable domain in full, completed from reference TRBV9 and TRBJ1-6, reads DSGVTQTPKHLITATGQRVTLRCSPRSGDLSVYWYQQSLDQGLQFLIQYYNGEERAKGNILERFSAQQFPDLHSELNLSSLELGDSALYFCASSKKGTAGDSPLHFGNGTRLTVT.

The genes are TRBV3-1 (or the pseudogene TRBV3-2) and TRBJ1-2; no firm D call. Germline lookup yields CDR1 LGHDT and CDR2 YNNKEL (reference sequence). The V end lost 3 bases, the J end lost 2 bases, and 4 bases lay between the germline ends. The CDR3 has 12 residues. CDR3 sequence: CASSQGNYGYTF. CDR3 nucleotides: TGTGCCAGCAGCCAGGGAAACTATGGCTACACCTTC.

A word on this clone: Other nucleotide sequences from this sample produce the same CDR3. The chain has TRBV9 and TRBJ1-1; no firm D call. Germline assignment: CDR1 SGDLS and CDR2 YYNGEE. Trimming pared 0 bases from V and 0 bases from J, leaving 3 bases between. This CDR3 comprises 13 residues. This CDR3 is CASSVAMNTEAFF. Written as DNA, the CDR3 is TGTGCCAGCAGCGTAGCAATGAACACTGAAGCTTTCTTT.

V is TRBV7-2 and J is TRBJ2-1; 9 bases line up with TRBD2. The trim removed 7 bases at V and 2 bases at J, leaving 6 bases unmatched. In germline, CDR1 is SGHTA, CDR2 FQGNSA. The CDR3 extends over 15 amino acids. As DNA, the CDR3 is TGTGCCAGCACCTATAGCGGGAGCGCCTACAATGAGCAGTTCTTC. Its protein is CASTYSGSAYNEQFF.

In the case of this clone: Other DNA sequences in this specimen translate into the identical CDR3. The chain recombines TRBV2 with TRBJ1-1, with D uncertain. CDR3 length: 13 amino acids. V shed 1 base and J shed 1 base, with 4 bases lying between them. CDR1 is SNHLY and CDR2 is FYNNEI in the germline V gene. The CDR3 here is CASSEDRNTEAFF. Here the CDR3 DNA reads TGTGCCAGCAGTGAAGACAGGAACACTGAAGCTTTCTTT.

In DNA form, the CDR3 reads TGTGCCAGCAGCCTGGAGGGATCTAACTATGGCTACACCTTC. Translation: CASSLEGSNYGYTF. V usage is TRBV9 and J usage is TRBJ1-2; D call uncertain. V shed 4 bases and J shed 0 bases, with 10 bases lying between them. The germline V gene has CDR1 SGDLS and CDR2 YYNGEE. This CDR3 region has 14 residues.

This sequence joins TRBV19 and TRBJ2-5, with 8 bases identical to TRBD2. This CDR3 has 13 amino acids. V dropped 6 bases and J dropped 4; count of bases not matched to a gene: 4. CDR1 and CDR2 (germline): LNHDA, SQIVND (reference sequence). CDR3 amino acids: CASSGLAGETQYF. The CDR3 region has the DNA TGTGCCAGTAGCGGACTAGCAGGAGAGACCCAGTACTTC.

The rearrangement links TRBV10-3 to TRBJ1-1; 10 positions agree with TRBD1. CDR3 length: 15 amino acids. V was pared by 4 bases and J by 0 bases, with 2 bases of the junction left unmatched. CDR1 and CDR2 from the germline V gene are ENHRY and SYGVKD. The CDR3 is CAISGGQGLNTEAFF. Written as DNA, the CDR3 is TGTGCCATCAGTGGGGGACAGGGGTTGAACACTGAAGCTTTCTTT.

This chain links TRBV19 with TRBJ2-7, with unresolved D. The ends were cut back, 1 base at V and 0 bases at J, with 10 bases in the middle. Germline lookup yields CDR1 LNHDA and CDR2 SQIVND (reference sequence). This CDR3 is 15 amino acids long. DNA for the CDR3: TGTGCCAGTAGTATAGGCAGCGCTTTCTCCTACGAGCAGTACTTC. It specifies CASSIGSAFSYEQYF.

V is TRBV19 and J is TRBJ2-7; D uncertain. The germline CDR1 and CDR2 sequences are LNHDA and SQIVND (reference sequence). Trimming left V 1 base short and J 7 bases short, with 11 bases between. The length of the CDR3 is 13 residues. CDR3 region: CASSIGPGREQYF. CDR3 nucleotides: TGTGCCAGTAGTATAGGTCCAGGCCGGGAGCAGTACTTC.

This clone occurred a few times. The chain has TRBV5-5 and TRBJ2-1; TRBD2 matches at 7 bases. Trimming removed 1 base from V and 9 bases from J; junction bases left unmatched: 16. Germline lookup yields CDR1 SGHKS and CDR2 YYEKEE (reference sequence). The CDR3 spans 17 residues. The CDR3 loop is CASSLRPQAGVSREQFF. The CDR3 nucleotides read TGTGCCAGCAGCTTGCGCCCCCAGGCGGGAGTTAGTCGTGAGCAGTTCTTC.

The chain is built from TRBV5-1 and TRBJ2-5; D remains ambiguous. The V end was cut by 4 bases, the J end by 5 bases, with 18 bases between. In germline, CDR1 is SGHRS, CDR2 YFSETQ. This CDR3 comprises 15 residues. CDR3 in amino acids: CASSMISPSEETQYF. The CDR3 DNA reads TGCGCCAGCAGCATGATTTCACCTTCCGAGGAGACCCAGTACTTC.

The rearrangement uses TRBV4-1 and TRBJ1-2; D unresolved. The germline V gene encodes CDR1 MGHRA and CDR2 YSYEKL. The CDR3 covers 16 residues. Deletions cut 0 bases from V and 4 bases from J, with 15 bases between. The CDR3 loop reads CASSQEAARGTYGYTF. CDR3 coding DNA: TGCGCCAGCAGCCAAGAGGCAGCAAGAGGAACCTATGGCTACACCTTC.

The chain uses TRBV7-9 and TRBJ2-7; D may be TRBD1 or TRBD2 (5 bases each). Germline V lookup: CDR1 SEHNR, CDR2 FQNEAQ (reference sequence). Trimming stripped 5 bases from V and 0 bases from J, with 8 bases between. CDR3 length: 13 amino acids. The CDR3 sequence is CASSAGTSYEQYF. CDR3 nucleotide sequence: TGTGCCAGCAGCGCCGGGACCTCCTACGAGCAGTACTTC.

J is TRBJ1-5 and V is TRBV28; D perhaps matches TRBD1 (5 bases). This CDR3 spans 16 amino acids. Between the trimmed V and J ends, which lost 6 bases and 2 bases, there was a span of 17 bases. Germline CDR1 MDHEN, CDR2 SYDVKM. CDR3 bases: TGTGCCAGCAGAACCGGGACGATAAACGGCAATCAGCCCCAGCATTTT. Protein: CASRTGTINGNQPQHF.

The V call is TRBV13, the J call TRBJ2-3, with D unclear. Trimming removed 1 base from V and 1 base from J, with 9 bases in between. CDR3 length: 15 amino acids. Looked up from germline, CDR1 is PRHDT and CDR2 is FYEKMQ (reference sequence). CDR3 loop: CASSLESRRTDTQYF. The CDR3 DNA reads as TGTGCCAGCAGCTTAGAGTCGCGTCGCACAGATACGCAGTATTTT. The variable domain in full, completed from reference TRBV13 and TRBJ2-3, reads AAGVIQSPRHLIKEKRETATLKCYPIPRHDTVYWYQQGPGQDPQFLISFYEKMQSDKGSIPDRFSAQQFSDYHSELNMSSLELGDSALYFCASSLESRRTDTQYFGPGTRLTVL.

The chain links TRBV6-5 to TRBJ2-5; the match to TRBD2 covers 11 bases. The CDR3 consists of 13 residues. Germline CDR1 and CDR2: MNHEY and SVGAGI. Unmatched junction bases numbered 10, after V lost 5 bases and J lost 14 bases. CDR3 DNA: TGTGCCAGCAGTCCACCGGGACTAGCGGTATTTTACTTC. Translating gives CASSPPGLAVFYF.

The chain links TRBV19 to TRBJ2-1; D call uncertain. CDR1 LNHDA and CDR2 SQIVND come from the germline V gene (reference sequence). This CDR3 has 14 residues. V was trimmed by 6 bases and J by 5 bases, leaving 14 bases between them. CDR3 residues: CASSTGRLHNEQFF. Written as DNA, the CDR3 is TGTGCCAGTAGCACCGGCCGGCTCCACAATGAGCAGTTCTTC.

The V call is TRBV29-1, the J call TRBJ1-2; maybe TRBD1 (6 bases). Deletions cut 2 bases from V and 5 bases from J, with 12 bases between. Germline V gene sequence: CDR1 SQVTM, CDR2 ANQGSEA. The CDR3 is 13 residues long. DNA of the CDR3: TGCAGCGTTGAAACAGGGCCATCGTATGGCTACACCTTC. Its translation is CSVETGPSYGYTF. Together with reference TRBV29-1 and TRBJ1-2, the CDR3 gives the full variable domain: SAVISQKPSRDICQRGTSLTIQCQVDSQVTMMFWYRQQPGQSLTLIATANQGSEATYESGFVIDKFPISRPNLTFSTLTVSNMSPEDSSIYLCSVETGPSYGYTFGSGTRLTVV.

The chain has TRBV7-9 and TRBJ2-7; D gene unclear. CDR3 length: 14 residues. V lost 0 bases and J lost 4, with 10 bases in between. Germline lookup yields CDR1 SEHNR and CDR2 FQNEAQ (reference sequence). CDR3 amino acids: CASSLAGMGYEQYF. For the CDR3, the DNA is TGTGCCAGCAGCTTAGCAGGAATGGGGTACGAGCAGTACTTC. Supplemented by reference TRBV7-9 and TRBJ2-7, the full variable domain reads DTGVSQNPRHKITKRGQNVTFRCDPISEHNRLYWYRQTLGQGPEFLTYFQNEAQLEKSRLLSDRFSAERPKGSFSTLEIQRTEQGDSAMYLCASSLAGMGYEQYFGPGTRLTVT.

The chain recombines TRBV9 with TRBJ1-1; D may be TRBD1 (6 bases). CDR1 is SGDLS and CDR2 is YYNGEE in the germline V gene. The CDR3 spans 16 residues. Trimming stripped 3 bases from V and 4 bases from J, with 19 bases between. This CDR3 is CASSGRSTGLVTEAFF. In DNA, the CDR3 is TGTGCCAGCAGCGGACGTAGTACAGGGCTGGTCACTGAAGCTTTCTTT.